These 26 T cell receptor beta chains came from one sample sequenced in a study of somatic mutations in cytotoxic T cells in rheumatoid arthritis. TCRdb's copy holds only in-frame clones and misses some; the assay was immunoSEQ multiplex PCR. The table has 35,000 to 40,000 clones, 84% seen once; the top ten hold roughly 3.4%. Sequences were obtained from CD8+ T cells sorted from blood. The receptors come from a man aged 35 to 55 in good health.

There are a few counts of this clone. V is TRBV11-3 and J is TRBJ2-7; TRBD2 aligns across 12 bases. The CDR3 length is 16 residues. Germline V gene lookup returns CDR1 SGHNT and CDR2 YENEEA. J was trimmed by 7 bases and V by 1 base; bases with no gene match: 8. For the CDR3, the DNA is TGTGCCAGCAGCTTAGCCCCGACTAGCGGGAGTGGAGAGCAGTACTTC. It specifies CASSLAPTSGSGEQYF.

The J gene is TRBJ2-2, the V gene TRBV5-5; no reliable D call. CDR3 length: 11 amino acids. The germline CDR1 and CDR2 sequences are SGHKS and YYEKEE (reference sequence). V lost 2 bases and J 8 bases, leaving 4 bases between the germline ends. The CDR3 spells CASSFVGELFF. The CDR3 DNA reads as TGTGCCAGCAGCTTCGTGGGGGAGCTGTTTTTT. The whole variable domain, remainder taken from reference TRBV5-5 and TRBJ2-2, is DAGVTQSPTHLIKTRGQQVTLRCSPISGHKSVSWYQQVLGQGPQFIFQYYEKEERGRGNFPDRFSARQFPNYSSELNVNALLLGDSALYLCASSFVGELFFGEGSRLTVL.

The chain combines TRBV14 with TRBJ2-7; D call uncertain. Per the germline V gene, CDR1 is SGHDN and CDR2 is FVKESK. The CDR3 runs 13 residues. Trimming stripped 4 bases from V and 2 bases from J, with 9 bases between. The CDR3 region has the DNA TGTGCCAGCAGCCCGAGAATCACCTACGAGCAGTACTTC. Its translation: CASSPRITYEQYF.

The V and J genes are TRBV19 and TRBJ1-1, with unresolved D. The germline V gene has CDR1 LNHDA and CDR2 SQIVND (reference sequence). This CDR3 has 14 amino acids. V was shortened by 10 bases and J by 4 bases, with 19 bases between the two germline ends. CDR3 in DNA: TGTGCCACCATGACTTACCTGGATGGCACTGAAGCTTTCTTT. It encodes CATMTYLDGTEAFF.

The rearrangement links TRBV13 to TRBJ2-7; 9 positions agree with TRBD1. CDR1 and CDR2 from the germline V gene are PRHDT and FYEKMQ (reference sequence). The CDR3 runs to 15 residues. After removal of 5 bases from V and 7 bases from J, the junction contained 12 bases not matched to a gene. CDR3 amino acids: CASSATGGGVWEQYF. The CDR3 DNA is TGTGCCAGCAGCGCAACAGGGGGCGGGGTGTGGGAGCAGTACTTC.

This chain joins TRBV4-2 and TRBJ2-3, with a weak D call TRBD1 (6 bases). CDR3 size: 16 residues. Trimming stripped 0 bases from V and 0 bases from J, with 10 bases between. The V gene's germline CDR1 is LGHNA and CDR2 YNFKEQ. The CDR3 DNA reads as TGTGCCAGCAGCCAAGAGGGGACACCTAGCACAGATACGCAGTATTTT. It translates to CASSQEGTPSTDTQYF.

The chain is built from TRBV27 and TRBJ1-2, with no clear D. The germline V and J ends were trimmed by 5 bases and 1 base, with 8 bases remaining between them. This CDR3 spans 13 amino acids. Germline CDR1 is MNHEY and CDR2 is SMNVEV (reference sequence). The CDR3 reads CASSATINYGYTF. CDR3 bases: TGTGCCAGCAGTGCGACAATTAACTATGGCTACACCTTC.

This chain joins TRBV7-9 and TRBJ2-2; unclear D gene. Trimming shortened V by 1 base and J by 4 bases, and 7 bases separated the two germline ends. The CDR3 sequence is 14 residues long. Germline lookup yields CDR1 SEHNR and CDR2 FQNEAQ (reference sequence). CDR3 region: CASSLVESTGELFF. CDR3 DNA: TGTGCCAGCAGCTTAGTAGAATCCACCGGGGAGCTGTTTTTT.

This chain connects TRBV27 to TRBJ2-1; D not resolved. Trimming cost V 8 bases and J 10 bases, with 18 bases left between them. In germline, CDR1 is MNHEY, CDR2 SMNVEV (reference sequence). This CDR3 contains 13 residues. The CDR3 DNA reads TGTGCCAGCGGCCATGGTGGAGATCTCGAGCAGTTCTTC. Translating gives CASGHGGDLEQFF.

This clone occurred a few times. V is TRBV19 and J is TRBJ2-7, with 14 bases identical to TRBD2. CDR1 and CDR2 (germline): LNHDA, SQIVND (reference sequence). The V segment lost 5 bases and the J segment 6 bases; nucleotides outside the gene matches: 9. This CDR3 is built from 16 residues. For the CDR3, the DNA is TGTGCCAGTAGTGCGGGCGGACTAGCGGGAGGTAGCGAGCAGTACTTC. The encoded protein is CASSAGGLAGGSEQYF.

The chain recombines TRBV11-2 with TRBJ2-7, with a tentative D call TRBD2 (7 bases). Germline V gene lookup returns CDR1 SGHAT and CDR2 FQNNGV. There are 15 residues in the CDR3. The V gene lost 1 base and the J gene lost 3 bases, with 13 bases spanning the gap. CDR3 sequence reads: CASSLGGGPGYEQYF. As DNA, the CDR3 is TGTGCCAGCAGCTTAGGGGGGGGGCCTGGCTACGAGCAGTACTTC.

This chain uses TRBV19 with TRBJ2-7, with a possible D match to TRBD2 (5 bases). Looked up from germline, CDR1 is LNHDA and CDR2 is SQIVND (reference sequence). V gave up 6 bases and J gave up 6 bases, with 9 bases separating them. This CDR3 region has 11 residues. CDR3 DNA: TGTGCCAGTAGGCTGGGAGCCGAGCAGTACTTC. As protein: CASRLGAEQYF. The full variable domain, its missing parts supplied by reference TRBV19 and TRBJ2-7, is DGGITQSPKYLFRKEGQNVTLSCEQNLNHDAMYWYRQDPGQGLRLIYYSQIVNDFQKGDIAEGYSVSREKKESFPLTVTSAQKNPTAFYLCASRLGAEQYFGPGTRLTVT.

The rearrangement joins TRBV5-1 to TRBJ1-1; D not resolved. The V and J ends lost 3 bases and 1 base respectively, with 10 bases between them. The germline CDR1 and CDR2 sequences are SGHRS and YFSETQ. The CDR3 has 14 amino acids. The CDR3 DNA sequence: TGCGCCAGCAGCTGGCGGGGAGAGAACACTGAAGCTTTCTTT. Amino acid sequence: CASSWRGENTEAFF.

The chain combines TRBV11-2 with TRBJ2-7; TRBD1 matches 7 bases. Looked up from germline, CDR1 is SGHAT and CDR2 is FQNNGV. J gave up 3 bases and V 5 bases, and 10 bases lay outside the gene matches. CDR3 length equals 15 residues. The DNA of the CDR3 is TGTGCCAGCAGCGCGGCGACAGGGAATGGCTACGAGCAGTACTTC. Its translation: CASSAATGNGYEQYF.

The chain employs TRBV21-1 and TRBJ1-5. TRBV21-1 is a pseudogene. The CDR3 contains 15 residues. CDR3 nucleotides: TGTGCCAGCAGCAAAGAAGCATCGTGGAATCAGCCCCAGCATTTT. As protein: CASSKEASWNQPQHF.

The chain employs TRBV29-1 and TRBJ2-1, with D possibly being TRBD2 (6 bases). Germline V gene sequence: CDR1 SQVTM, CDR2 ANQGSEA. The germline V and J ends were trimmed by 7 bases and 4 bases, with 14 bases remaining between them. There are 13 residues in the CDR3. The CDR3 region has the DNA TGCAGCGCCGGGACTTCCGATTACAATGAGCAGTTCTTC. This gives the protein CSAGTSDYNEQFF.

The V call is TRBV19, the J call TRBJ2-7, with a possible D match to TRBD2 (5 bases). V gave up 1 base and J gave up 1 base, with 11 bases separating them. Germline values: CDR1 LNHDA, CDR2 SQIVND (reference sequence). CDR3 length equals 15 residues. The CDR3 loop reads CASSIVGSASYEQYF. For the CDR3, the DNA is TGTGCCAGTAGTATAGTGGGTAGCGCGTCCTACGAGCAGTACTTC.

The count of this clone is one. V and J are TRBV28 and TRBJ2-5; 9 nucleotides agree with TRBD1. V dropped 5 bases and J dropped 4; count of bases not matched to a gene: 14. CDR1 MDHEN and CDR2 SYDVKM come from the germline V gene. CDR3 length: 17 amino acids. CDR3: CASSTAHRGQVGETQYF. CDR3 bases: TGTGCCAGCAGTACAGCACACAGGGGGCAGGTAGGAGAGACCCAGTACTTC.

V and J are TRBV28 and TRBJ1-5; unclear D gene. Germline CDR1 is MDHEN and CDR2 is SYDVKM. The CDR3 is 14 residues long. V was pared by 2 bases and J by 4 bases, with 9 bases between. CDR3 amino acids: CASSLRPSNQPQHF. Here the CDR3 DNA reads TGTGCCAGCAGTTTACGACCGTCAAATCAGCCCCAGCATTTT.

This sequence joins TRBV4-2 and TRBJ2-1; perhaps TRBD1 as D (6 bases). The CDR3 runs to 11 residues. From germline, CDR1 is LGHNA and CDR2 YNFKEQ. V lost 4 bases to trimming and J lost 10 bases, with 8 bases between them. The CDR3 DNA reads TGTGCCAGCAGCCCAGGGACAGAGCAGTTCTTC. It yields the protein CASSPGTEQFF.

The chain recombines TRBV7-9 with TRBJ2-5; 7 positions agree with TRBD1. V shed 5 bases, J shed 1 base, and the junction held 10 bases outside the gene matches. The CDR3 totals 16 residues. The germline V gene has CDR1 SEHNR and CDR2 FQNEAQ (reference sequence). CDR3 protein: CASSRKSTGSQETQYF. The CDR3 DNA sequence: TGTGCCAGCAGCCGAAAATCGACAGGGTCCCAAGAGACCCAGTACTTC.

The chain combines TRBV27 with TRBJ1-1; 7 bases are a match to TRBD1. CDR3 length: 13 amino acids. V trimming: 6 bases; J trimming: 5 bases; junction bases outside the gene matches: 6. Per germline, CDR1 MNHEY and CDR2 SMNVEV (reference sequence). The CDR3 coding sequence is TGTGCCAGCAGCCCAGGGGGTGGGACTGAAGCTTTCTTT. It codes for CASSPGGGTEAFF.

DNA for the CDR3: TGCGCCAGCAGCCAAGTCCAGGGACACGAGCAGTACTTC. It yields the protein CASSQVQGHEQYF. The chain carries TRBV4-1 and TRBJ2-7; either TRBD1 or TRBD2 may supply D (5 bases each). The V end lost 1 base, the J end lost 5 bases, and 9 bases lay between the germline ends. The CDR3 length is 13 residues. Per the germline V gene, CDR1 is MGHRA and CDR2 is YSYEKL.

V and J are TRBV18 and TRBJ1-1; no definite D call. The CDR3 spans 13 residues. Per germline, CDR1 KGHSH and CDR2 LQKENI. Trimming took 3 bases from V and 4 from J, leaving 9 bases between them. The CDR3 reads CASSPPGVTEAFF. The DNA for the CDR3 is TGTGCCAGCTCACCCCCGGGTGTCACTGAAGCTTTCTTT.

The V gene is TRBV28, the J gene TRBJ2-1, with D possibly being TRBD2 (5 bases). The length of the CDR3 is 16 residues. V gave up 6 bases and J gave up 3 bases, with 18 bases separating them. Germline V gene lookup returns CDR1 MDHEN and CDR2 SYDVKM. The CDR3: CASSSVDSGLYNEQFF. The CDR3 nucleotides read TGTGCCAGCAGCTCCGTGGACTCCGGCCTCTACAATGAGCAGTTCTTC.

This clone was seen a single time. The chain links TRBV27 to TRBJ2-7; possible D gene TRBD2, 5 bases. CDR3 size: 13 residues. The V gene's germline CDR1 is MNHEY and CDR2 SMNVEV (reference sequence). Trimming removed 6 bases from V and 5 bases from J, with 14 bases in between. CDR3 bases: TGTGCCAGCAGCCCTAGCTCCCTCAACGAGCAGTACTTC. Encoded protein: CASSPSSLNEQYF.